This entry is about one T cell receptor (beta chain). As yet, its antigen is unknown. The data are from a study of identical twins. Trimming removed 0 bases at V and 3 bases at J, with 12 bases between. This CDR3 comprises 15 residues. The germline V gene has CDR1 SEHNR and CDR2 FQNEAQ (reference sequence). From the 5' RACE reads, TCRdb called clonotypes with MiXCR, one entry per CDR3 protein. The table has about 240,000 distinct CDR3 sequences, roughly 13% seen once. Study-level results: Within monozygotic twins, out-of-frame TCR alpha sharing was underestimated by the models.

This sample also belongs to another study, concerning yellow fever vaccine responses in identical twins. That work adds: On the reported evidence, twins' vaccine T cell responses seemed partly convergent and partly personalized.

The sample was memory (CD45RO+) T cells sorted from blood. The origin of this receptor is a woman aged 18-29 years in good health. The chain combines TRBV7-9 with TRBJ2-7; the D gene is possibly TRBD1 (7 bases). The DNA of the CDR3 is TGTGCCAGCAGCTTAGCCCAGGGGGACTTCTACGAGCAGTACTTC. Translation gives CASSLAQGDFYEQYF.